This T cell receptor (beta chain) came from a study of radiotherapy plus CTLA-4 blockade in lung cancer (dated by TCRdb to 2017 to 2018). For the wider study: Among the enrolled patients, approximately 18% had an objective response, and 25% to 35% reached disease control. What the research found in general, with its limitations: After treatment with radiotherapy and ipilimumab, TCR clones that originated in tumors expanded in peripheral blood. Increased serum interferon-beta after radiation, together with early dynamic changes in blood T cell clones, were reported to be the strongest predictors of response.

At the junction V is shortened by 5 bases and J by 5 bases, with 15 bases in between. The CDR3 has 14 amino acids, counting the end cysteine and phenylalanine. Only the CDR3 region is kept as DNA, spanning 42 bases read in frame from base 1. According to the germline V gene, CDR1 reads MNHEY and CDR2 reads SVGAGI. The library relied on the immunoSEQ multiplex PCR assay. Entries here come from immuneACCESS through TCRdb and include only in-frame sequences with V and J called. Some clones fail to appear in such tables; in the studies checked, an unresolved V gene covers under half of the shortfall, and the cause of the remainder is unknown. The table for this sample lists more than 75,000 clones; around 90% of them were counted only once. 0.87% of the sample is in the top ten clones. The study evaluated CTLA-4 blockade (ipilimumab) given together with focal radiation therapy in patients who had chemo-refractory metastatic non-small-cell lung cancer.

Turning to this clone: This receptor's antigen is unknown. No base qualities exist here, and no much larger clone lies one base off it.

The sequence was obtained from a human donor with non-small cell lung cancer who had stable disease on radiotherapy plus ipilimumab. Specimen: peripheral blood, collected from a patient treated with radiotherapy plus ipilimumab. The sequence links TRBV6-5 to TRBJ1-2; 6 matching bases give a weak D call of TRBD1. Here the CDR3 is given as CASSLGTSLYGYTF. The nucleotide sequence reads as follows: TGTGCCAGCAGTCTTGGGACATCCTTGTATGGCTACACCTTC.